What follows are 29 T cell receptor beta chains derived from one specimen sequenced in a study of blood T cell repertoires in COVID-19. Repertoires were generated with immunoSEQ multiplex PCR, while TCRdb's copy carries only in-frame clones and drops some. The profile shows about 150,000 clones, roughly 80% of them singletons. The sequencing sample was made of peripheral blood. All receptors come from an older woman with acute or convalescent COVID-19.

The CDR3 DNA reads TGTGCCAGCAGCTCGACTAGCGGGGGCCAGTTCTTC. Its protein is CASSSTSGGQFF. V and J are TRBV12-3 or TRBV12-4 and TRBJ2-1; 12 bases are shared with TRBD2. The CDR3 contains 12 residues. Unmatched junction bases numbered 4, after V lost 6 bases and J lost 13 bases.

This clone was counted once. The chain employs TRBV12-3 or TRBV12-4 and TRBJ1-2, with D possibly TRBD1 on 6 matching bases. The CDR3 length is 13 residues. V was pared by 4 bases and J by 3 bases, with 9 bases between. The CDR3 nucleotides are TGTGCCAGCAGTTGGGACATCGACTATGGCTACACCTTC. Protein product: CASSWDIDYGYTF.

This sequence joins TRBV24-1 and TRBJ2-1; perhaps TRBD2 as D (5 bases). V gave up 5 bases and J gave up 1 base, with 14 bases separating them. The CDR3 consists of 16 residues. CDR1 and CDR2 from the germline V gene are KGHDR and SFDVKD. The DNA of the CDR3 is TGTGCCACCAGTGCTTCGGGGATTGCGTCCTACAATGAGCAGTTCTTC. This codes for CATSASGIASYNEQFF.

The rearrangement links TRBV27 to TRBJ1-6, with TRBD1 identical over 7 bases. Germline V CDR1 and CDR2: MNHEY, SMNVEV (reference sequence). V gave up 3 bases and J gave up 7 bases; unmatched junction bases: 18. There are 19 residues in the CDR3. The CDR3 spells CASSFGSPAATGFNSPLHF. CDR3 coding DNA: TGTGCCAGCAGTTTTGGATCGCCGGCCGCGACAGGGTTCAATTCACCCCTCCACTTT.

The rearrangement uses TRBV9 and TRBJ2-3; 7 nucleotides align to TRBD2. This CDR3 is 17 amino acids long. Germline V CDR1 and CDR2: SGDLS, YYNGEE. The V gene end was trimmed by 3 bases and the J gene end by 2 bases; junction bases not matched to a gene: 12. CDR3 DNA sequence: TGTGCCAGCAGCGCCCTTGGGGCGGGGGACCCCACAGATACGCAGTATTTT. Translating gives CASSALGAGDPTDTQYF.

Notes on this clone: This sample includes further DNA sequences coding for the same CDR3. The genes are TRBV10-3 and TRBJ1-1; 8 bases map to TRBD1. Germline lookup yields CDR1 ENHRY and CDR2 SYGVKD. The CDR3 consists of 14 residues. V lost 0 bases to trimming and J lost 5 bases; unmatched junction nucleotides: 2. CDR3 protein: CAISESTGVTEAFF. The CDR3 DNA reads TGTGCCATCAGTGAGTCGACAGGGGTTACTGAAGCTTTCTTT.

V gene TRBV5-1 combines with J gene TRBJ1-3, with 7 bases lining up with TRBD1. With 4 bases clipped from V and 4 bases from J, the junction kept 11 bases outside the gene matches. Germline V gene data show CDR1 as SGHRS and CDR2 as YFSETQ. This CDR3 is built from 16 residues. The CDR3 coding sequence is TGCGCCAGCAGCGCTTCGACAGGGTCCCTCGGAAACACCATATATTTT. Translated: CASSASTGSLGNTIYF. Full variable domain (remainder filled in from reference TRBV5-1 and TRBJ1-3): KAGVTQTPRYLIKTRGQQVTLSCSPISGHRSVSWYQQTPGQGLQFLFEYFSETQRNKGNFPGRFSGRQFSNSRSEMNVSTLELGDSALYLCASSASTGSLGNTIYFGEGSWLTVV.

The chain combines TRBV5-1 with TRBJ1-2; 11 positions agree with TRBD1. Germline assignment: CDR1 SGHRS and CDR2 YFSETQ. Germline trimming cut 5 bases from V and 1 base from J; bases unmatched to any gene: 10. The CDR3 totals 17 residues. The chain's CDR3 is CASRPGQGDLFNYGYTF. The CDR3 DNA reads as TGCGCCAGCAGGCCGGGACAGGGGGACCTCTTTAACTATGGCTACACCTTC.

The V gene is TRBV2, the J gene TRBJ1-5; D unclear. Germline-derived CDR1 and CDR2 are SNHLY and FYNNEI. With 4 bases removed from V and 9 bases from J, the gap between germline ends came to 7 bases. The CDR3 covers 11 residues. This chain's CDR3 is CASSGEGPQHF. CDR3 nucleotides: TGTGCCAGCAGTGGCGAGGGGCCCCAGCATTTT.

This chain links TRBV19 with TRBJ1-2; D might be TRBD1 (6 bases). Germline CDR1 is LNHDA and CDR2 is SQIVND (reference sequence). Trimming stripped 4 bases from V and 4 bases from J, with 16 bases between. The CDR3 contains 15 residues. The CDR3 nucleotides read TGTGCCAGTAGTAGGGCAGGGGAAGGTCTCTATGGCTACACCTTC. The encoded protein is CASSRAGEGLYGYTF.

The count of this clone is one. The chain employs TRBV28 and TRBJ1-4; unclear D gene. This CDR3 has 15 residues. Germline CDR1 MDHEN, CDR2 SYDVKM. V gave up 5 bases and J gave up 8 bases, with 18 bases separating them. CDR3 bases: TGTGCCAGCAGTACCTTGGGCAGTATTTCAGAAAAACTGTTTTTT. Its protein product is CASSTLGSISEKLFF.

This clone was counted a few times. V and J are TRBV27 and TRBJ1-5; D perhaps matches TRBD1 (5 bases). Germline V CDR1 and CDR2: MNHEY, SMNVEV (reference sequence). The ends were cut back, 3 bases at V and 5 bases at J, with 8 bases in the middle. The CDR3 is made up of 13 amino acids. This chain's CDR3 is CASSLKGDQPQHF. Here the CDR3 DNA reads TGTGCCAGCAGTTTGAAAGGGGATCAGCCCCAGCATTTT.

The chain links TRBV2 to TRBJ1-5, with D possibly TRBD1 on 6 matching bases. CDR3 length: 14 residues. Trimming cost V 7 bases and J 1 base, with 11 bases left between them. CDR1 SNHLY and CDR2 FYNNEI come from the germline V gene. The CDR3 DNA sequence: TGTGCCAGCAAGGGGGAGTTGAGCAATCAGCCCCAGCATTTT. This gives the protein CASKGELSNQPQHF.

This clone came up a few times. The rearrangement uses TRBV5-6 and TRBJ1-6, with D uncertain. The V gene's germline CDR1 is SGHDT and CDR2 YYEEEE. The CDR3 contains 13 residues. With 3 bases removed from V and 13 bases from J, the gap between germline ends came to 14 bases. The CDR3: CASSSLTGSPLHF. CDR3 DNA: TGTGCCAGCAGCTCCCTGACGGGGTCCCCCCTCCACTTT.

The rearrangement uses TRBV6-5 and TRBJ1-2; TRBD1 is a possible D gene (5 bases). CDR3 length: 14 residues. Germline V gives CDR1 MNHEY, CDR2 SVGAGI. The V end lost 2 bases, the J end lost 8 bases, and 15 bases lay between the germline ends. DNA for the CDR3: TGTGCCAGCAGTTACACCGACGGGAGGGACGGCTACACCTTC. The encoded protein is CASSYTDGRDGYTF.

This clone turned up a few times. The chain carries TRBV19 and TRBJ1-2; TRBD1 aligns across 9 bases. The length of the CDR3 is 16 residues. The junction had 11 bases not matched to a gene; V was cut back by 3 bases and J by 6 bases. Germline V gene sequence: CDR1 LNHDA, CDR2 SQIVND (reference sequence). The CDR3 sequence: CASSMYTPTGGDGYTF. CDR3 sequence (DNA): TGTGCCAGTAGTATGTACACACCTACAGGGGGCGATGGCTACACCTTC.

The chain combines TRBV3-1 (or the pseudogene TRBV3-2) with TRBJ2-7; 7 positions agree with TRBD2. The CDR3 length is 13 residues. After removal of 4 bases from V and 2 bases from J, the junction contained 2 bases not matched to a gene. Germline V gene data show CDR1 as LGHDT and CDR2 as YNNKEL (reference sequence). CDR3 nucleotide sequence: TGTGCCAGCAGCCGACGGGGGGCCTACGAGCAGTACTTC. It translates to CASSRRGAYEQYF.

This clone was counted only a few times. The chain uses TRBV11-2 and TRBJ1-5, with D uncertain. V lost 2 bases and J 1 base, leaving 15 bases between the germline ends. CDR1 SGHAT and CDR2 FQNNGV come from the germline V gene. The CDR3 sequence is 17 residues long. CDR3 DNA sequence: TGTGCCAGCAGCTTACGTGGGGAGGGAACGAGCAATCAGCCCCAGCATTTT. It translates to CASSLRGEGTSNQPQHF. Complete variable domain (other parts from reference TRBV11-2 and TRBJ1-5): EAGVAQSPRYKIIEKRQSVAFWCNPISGHATLYWYQQILGQGPKLLIQFQNNGVVDDSQLPKDRFSAERLKGVDSTLKIQPAKLEDSAVYLCASSLRGEGTSNQPQHFGDGTRLSIL.

CDR3 residues: CASSLEPGHSGNTIYF. For the CDR3, the DNA is TGTGCCAGCAGCCTTGAGCCCGGACACTCTGGAAACACCATATATTTT. The chain has TRBV7-2 and TRBJ1-3; D perhaps matches TRBD1 (5 bases). Germline lookup yields CDR1 SGHTA and CDR2 FQGNSA. The CDR3 is 16 residues long. Trimming removed 5 bases at V and 0 bases at J, with 14 bases between.

This clone came up once. This chain joins TRBV5-1 and TRBJ2-3, with 10 bases identical to TRBD2. Germline loops: CDR1 SGHRS, CDR2 YFSETQ. After removal of 4 bases from V and 0 bases from J, the junction contained 5 bases not matched to a gene. CDR3 length: 16 amino acids. CDR3 in amino acids: CASSILAGTSTDTQYF. DNA for the CDR3: TGCGCCAGCAGCATACTAGCGGGGACCAGCACAGATACGCAGTATTTT.

The gene calls are TRBV18 and TRBJ1-1; D remains unclear. Per germline, CDR1 KGHSH and CDR2 LQKENI. The CDR3 runs 13 residues. Trimming pared 5 bases from V and 6 bases from J, leaving 13 bases between. The CDR3 sequence: CASSDYREAEAFF. CDR3 nucleotide sequence: TGTGCCAGCTCAGATTACCGGGAGGCTGAAGCTTTCTTT.

The chain couples TRBV5-1 to TRBJ2-1; 9 bases align to TRBD1. CDR1 is SGHRS, CDR2 YFSETQ, per germline. Trimming at V came to 3 bases and at J to 7 bases, leaving 11 bases not matched to a gene. The CDR3 covers 16 residues. CDR3 in amino acids: CASSWGWTGTGNEQFF. CDR3 nucleotides: TGCGCCAGCAGCTGGGGCTGGACCGGGACAGGGAATGAGCAGTTCTTC. Combining the CDR3 with reference TRBV5-1 and TRBJ2-1 gives the whole variable domain KAGVTQTPRYLIKTRGQQVTLSCSPISGHRSVSWYQQTPGQGLQFLFEYFSETQRNKGNFPGRFSGRQFSNSRSEMNVSTLELGDSALYLCASSWGWTGTGNEQFFGPGTRLTVL.

The chain links TRBV19 to TRBJ2-2, with 7 bases fitting TRBD2. The CDR3 loop spans 17 amino acids. The germline gives CDR1 LNHDA, CDR2 SQIVND (reference sequence). Losses at the gene ends were 0 bases for V and 4 bases for J; bases not matched to a gene: 8. CDR3 nucleotides: TGTGCCAGTAGTATAGATTTCAGGGAGGGTGGCACCGGGGAGCTGTTTTTT. Amino acid sequence: CASSIDFREGGTGELFF.

This rearrangement joins TRBV5-1 to TRBJ1-2; the match to TRBD1 covers 9 bases. From germline, CDR1 is SGHRS and CDR2 YFSETQ. With V trimmed by 4 bases and J by 4 bases, 5 bases remained unmatched. CDR3 size: 14 residues. The CDR3 sequence is CASSGGQGLYGYTF. The CDR3 DNA sequence: TGCGCCAGCAGCGGAGGACAGGGGCTCTATGGCTACACCTTC.

The chain has TRBV24-1 and TRBJ1-1; D is undetermined. The germline V and J ends were trimmed by 7 bases and 4 bases, with 12 bases remaining between them. Germline CDR1 and CDR2: KGHDR and SFDVKD. The CDR3 contains 13 residues. CDR3 residues: CATSKSGGTEAFF. Here the CDR3 DNA reads TGTGCCACCAGCAAATCAGGTGGCACTGAAGCTTTCTTT.

This clone has just a few counts. The chain links TRBV19 to TRBJ1-2; 7 bases match TRBD1. This CDR3 contains 13 residues. Germline V gene lookup returns CDR1 LNHDA and CDR2 SQIVND (reference sequence). V gave up 5 bases and J gave up 7 bases; unmatched junction bases: 7. CDR3 DNA sequence: TGTGCCAGTAGTGCCCCAGGGGGTTTTGGCTACACCTTC. Translating gives CASSAPGGFGYTF.

As for this clone: This sample includes further DNA sequences coding for the same CDR3. The rearrangement links TRBV3-1 (or the pseudogene TRBV3-2) to TRBJ1-1; D ambiguous. This CDR3 has 14 residues. The V end was cut by 0 bases, the J end by 0 bases, with 5 bases between. Per the germline V gene, CDR1 is LGHDT and CDR2 is YNNKEL (reference sequence). The CDR3 reads CASSQDLLNTEAFF. For the CDR3, the DNA is TGTGCCAGCAGCCAAGATCTCTTGAACACTGAAGCTTTCTTT.

The chain joins TRBV10-3 to TRBJ2-5, with 7 bases that match TRBD2. V gave up 9 bases and J gave up 5 bases; unmatched junction bases: 9. CDR1 is ENHRY and CDR2 is SYGVKD in the germline V gene. CDR3 size: 13 residues. As DNA, the CDR3 is TGTGCCATTGCTGGACTAGATATGGAGACCCAGTACTTC. Translating it yields CAIAGLDMETQYF.

This clone was observed a few times. The V gene is TRBV30, the J gene TRBJ1-4; 7 positions match TRBD1. Trimming cost V 2 bases and J 3 bases; bases outside gene matches: 3. The length of the CDR3 is 14 residues. CDR1 is GTSNPN, CDR2 SVGIG, per germline (reference sequence). The CDR3, as DNA: TGTGCCTGGAGTAGGACAGGAGCTAATGAAAAACTGTTTTTT. Amino acids: CAWSRTGANEKLFF.